A selection of T cell receptor beta chains follows, all from one sample in a study of cytomegalovirus exposure and HLA in healthy donors. The method was immunoSEQ multiplex PCR; TCRdb's version includes in-frame clones alone and lacks a portion of them. The sample holds 110,000 to 150,000 clones, roughly 10% seen once. Sequencing was carried out using PBMCs. These receptors were taken from a man aged 45-60 years in good health and CMV-seronegative. CDR3s include the opening cysteine and the closing phenylalanine or tryptophan. A D gene is named only where the DNA matches it firmly. Size values are once, few and many counts, or a class for expanded clones, and some rows have none.

d_call,j_call,v_call,clone_size,cdr3_aa,cdr3_nt
TRBD1,TRBJ1-2,TRBV6-5,few,CASSFTGTGKYGYTF,TGTGCCAGCAGTTTCACCGGGACAGGGAAATATGGCTACACCTTC
TRBD2,TRBJ2-7,TRBV6-6,few,CASSYLTSGGSYEQYF,TGTGCCAGCAGTTACCTAACTAGCGGGGGAAGTTACGAGCAGTACTTC
-,TRBJ1-1,TRBV6-1,few,CASSTHRNTEAFF,TGTGCCAGCAGTACACACAGGAACACTGAAGCTTTCTTT
TRBD2,TRBJ2-5,TRBV27,-,CASSLRGGEETQYF,TGTGCCAGCAGTTTACGGGGGGGCGAGGAGACCCAGTACTTC
-,TRBJ2-2,TRBV7-3,-,CASSPQGGLVTGELFF,TGTGCCAGCAGCCCCCAGGGGGGTCTTGTGACCGGGGAGCTGTTTTTT
-,TRBJ1-1,TRBV6-1,-,CAGGFRGGAQTEAFF,TGTGCCGGGGGGTTCAGAGGGGGGGCGCAGACTGAAGCTTTCTTT
TRBD1,TRBJ1-1,TRBV5-1,-,CASSRQGQTNTEAFF,TGCGCCAGCAGCAGACAGGGACAGACGAACACTGAAGCTTTCTTT
-,TRBJ2-5,TRBV11-3,-,CASSPGAGAVETQYF,TGTGCCAGCAGCCCCGGGGCAGGGGCAGTAGAGACCCAGTACTTC
-,TRBJ1-5,TRBV2,few,CASSGTYSNQPQHF,TGTGCCAGCAGTGGGACATATAGCAATCAGCCCCAGCATTTT
TRBD1,TRBJ1-1,TRBV19,-,CASSGAGTANTEAFF,TGTGCCAGTAGTGGTGCCGGGACAGCGAACACTGAAGCTTTCTTT
-,TRBJ2-5,TRBV5-6,few,CASSLTGRETQYF,TGTGCCAGCAGCTTGACAGGCCGAGAGACCCAGTACTTC
TRBD1,TRBJ1-2,TRBV5-6,few,CASSLRQGGGYTF,TGTGCCAGCAGCTTGAGACAGGGTGGTGGCTACACCTTC
TRBD1,TRBJ1-5,TRBV4-1,few,CASSQGSGGFGQPQHF,TGCGCCAGCAGCCAAGGTTCAGGGGGATTCGGCCAGCCCCAGCATTTT
TRBD2,TRBJ2-3,TRBV6-1,-,CASSERLAGGVDTQYF,TGTGCCAGCAGTGAAAGACTAGCGGGAGGGGTAGATACGCAGTATTTT
TRBD1,TRBJ1-2,TRBV15,-,CATSRPGQGDYGYTF,TGTGCCACCAGCAGGCCGGGACAGGGGGACTATGGCTACACCTTC
TRBD1,TRBJ2-2,TRBV4-1,few,CASSHGQGTNTGELFF,TGCGCCAGCAGCCATGGACAGGGGACGAACACCGGGGAGCTGTTTTTT
TRBD2,TRBJ2-5,TRBV28,-,CASRMEGLAYQETQYF,TGTGCCAGCAGGATGGAAGGACTAGCGTACCAAGAGACCCAGTACTTC
-,TRBJ2-2,TRBV7-3,-,CASSSTGVASDTGELFF,TGTGCCAGCAGCTCGACGGGGGTAGCCTCAGACACCGGGGAGCTGTTTTTT
TRBD2,TRBJ2-3,TRBV7-9,-,CASSSDLAGGPTDTQYF,TGTGCCAGCAGCTCAGATCTAGCGGGAGGGCCTACAGATACGCAGTATTTT
-,TRBJ1-2,TRBV19,-,CASSTGVALGGYTF,TGTGCCAGTAGTACAGGGGTGGCCCTGGGCGGCTACACCTTC
-,TRBJ2-7,TRBV9,-,CASSVGKGGYEQYF,TGTGCCAGCAGCGTAGGGAAAGGGGGATACGAGCAGTACTTC
-,TRBJ2-1,TRBV29-1,few,CSAGGSNEQFF,TGCAGCGCTGGGGGCTCCAATGAGCAGTTCTTC
-,TRBJ1-6,TRBV9,-,CASSESGTSNSPLHF,TGTGCCAGCAGCGAGTCCGGGACATCCAATTCACCCCTCCACTTT
-,TRBJ1-1,TRBV28,-,CASSLNRAYTEAFF,TGTGCCAGCAGTTTAAACAGGGCTTACACTGAAGCTTTCTTT
-,TRBJ2-1,TRBV7-7,few,CASSLGAGSSYNEQFF,TGTGCCAGCAGCTTAGGGGCAGGCAGCTCCTACAATGAGCAGTTCTTC
-,TRBJ1-1,TRBV2,-,CASRALGTLNTEAFF,TGTGCCAGCAGGGCGCTCGGGACACTAAACACTGAAGCTTTCTTT
-,TRBJ1-1,TRBV18,-,CASSPYSSEAFF,TGTGCCAGCTCACCGTACAGCAGTGAAGCTTTCTTT
-,TRBJ2-7,TRBV7-3,few,CASSREPAAAGYEQYF,TGTGCCAGCAGCCGCGAACCCGCGGCCGCGGGGTACGAGCAGTACTTC
TRBD1,TRBJ2-7,TRBV14,few,CASSHIGQGGSEQYF,TGTGCCAGCAGCCACATCGGACAGGGTGGCAGCGAGCAGTACTTC
-,TRBJ1-2,TRBV21-1,-,CASSKRPTSGNGYTF,TGTGCCAGCAGCAAAAGGCCGACTTCAGGGAATGGCTACACCTTC
TRBD1,TRBJ1-2,TRBV29-1,few,CSVEGQGYGGYTF,TGCAGCGTTGAGGGACAGGGCTATGGTGGCTACACCTTC
TRBD1,TRBJ2-1,TRBV6-1,-,CASSEEDRGVYNEQFF,TGTGCCAGCAGTGAAGAGGACAGGGGAGTCTACAATGAGCAGTTCTTC
-,TRBJ1-1,TRBV7-9,few,CASSSRQAINTEAFF,TGTGCCAGCAGCTCCCGACAGGCGATAAACACTGAAGCTTTCTTT
TRBD1,TRBJ2-6,TRBV7-6,-,CASSLEAGGPSGANVLTF,TGTGCCAGCAGCTTAGAGGCAGGGGGCCCATCTGGGGCCAACGTCCTGACTTTC
-,TRBJ2-1,TRBV7-3,-,CASRDRRGADVNEQFF,TGTGCCAGCAGGGACAGGCGGGGCGCGGACGTCAATGAGCAGTTCTTC
TRBD2,TRBJ2-3,TRBV4-1,-,CASSQYGGATDTQYF,TGCGCCAGCAGCCAATACGGGGGGGCCACAGATACGCAGTATTTT
-,TRBJ1-2,TRBV6-1,few,CASRGAGGRAYGYTF,TGTGCCAGCAGGGGGGCGGGGGGTCGCGCCTATGGCTACACCTTC
-,TRBJ2-4,TRBV7-9,few,CASSLAVGKNIQYF,TGTGCCAGCAGCTTAGCGGTCGGCAAAAACATTCAGTACTTC
TRBD1,TRBJ2-7,TRBV28,-,CASRSGQRTYEQYF,TGTGCCAGCAGGTCGGGACAGCGAACCTACGAGCAGTACTTC
TRBD1,TRBJ1-1,TRBV6-5,-,CASSWDRGRRAFF,TGTGCCAGCAGTTGGGACAGGGGGCGTCGGGCTTTCTTT
TRBD1,TRBJ2-3,TRBV7-3,-,CASSPLTGGRTDTQYF,TGTGCCAGCAGCCCCCTGACAGGGGGCAGGACAGATACGCAGTATTTT
-,TRBJ1-1,TRBV9,-,CASSVGELGAPTEAFF,TGTGCCAGCAGCGTAGGGGAATTAGGGGCTCCGACTGAAGCTTTCTTT
-,TRBJ2-5,TRBV13,few,CASMSRGVGGTQYF,TGTGCCAGCATGTCTCGCGGCGTCGGGGGGACCCAGTACTTC
-,TRBJ1-5,TRBV4-1,-,CASSQDFGPPILPQHF,TGCGCCAGCAGCCAAGATTTTGGGCCCCCGATCTTACCCCAGCATTTT
TRBD2,TRBJ2-5,TRBV7-3,-,CASSPSGVGETQYF,TGTGCCAGCAGCCCTAGCGGGGTGGGAGAGACCCAGTACTTC
TRBD2,TRBJ2-1,TRBV6-1,-,CASSDLGTSGRWRRYNEQFF,TGTGCCAGCAGTGACCTTGGGACTAGCGGGAGGTGGAGGCGCTACAATGAGCAGTTCTTC
-,TRBJ1-1,TRBV10-2,few,CASSWDTTTEAFF,TGCGCCAGCAGCTGGGACACTACAACTGAAGCTTTCTTT
TRBD1,TRBJ1-1,TRBV4-1,few,CASSQDGQGGREAFF,TGCGCCAGCAGCCAAGATGGCCAGGGGGGCCGGGAAGCTTTCTTT
-,TRBJ2-3,TRBV7-8,once,CASSLEGLSYGYTQYF,TGTGCCAGCAGCTTAGAGGGACTCTCATATGGTTATACGCAGTATTTT
TRBD2,TRBJ2-3,TRBV11-2,-,CASSSTSGRTDTQYF,TGTGCCAGCAGTTCGACTAGCGGGAGGACAGATACGCAGTATTTT
TRBD1,TRBJ2-5,TRBV28,few,CASSPDRGKTQYF,TGTGCCAGCAGTCCGGACAGGGGGAAGACCCAGTACTTC
-,TRBJ1-5,TRBV2,-,CASRGDRLYQPQHF,TGTGCCAGCAGAGGAGACAGATTATATCAGCCCCAGCATTTT